Sequencing of this T cell receptor (beta chain) was carried out in a study of blood T cells in healthy people across ages. Study at large: Capture via template switching afforded approximately one barcoded beta molecule per two T cells. Study-level points and caveats: When set beside aged donors, long-lived donors presented more naive CD4+ cells and higher diversity.

A word on this clonotype: Its antigen is not known.

Next came a second PCR, run for about 7 to 12 cycles, which used a sample-barcoded 5' primer along with a J-beta primer mix. TCRdb redid the calling of the 5' RACE reads with MiXCR, one entry per CDR3 protein. The sample carries more than 750,000 distinct CDR3 sequences, roughly 28% recorded once. Trimming cost V 7 bases and J 1 base, with 22 bases left between them. CDR3 size: 17 residues. In germline, CDR1 is MNHEY, CDR2 SVGEGT. The sample also formed part of further work on T cells of mothers and their children. That work adds: There were over 8 million TCR beta CDR3 reads from each mother and a few million from each child.

The specimen was blood. This TCR was sampled from a woman in her 40s in good health. This rearrangement joins TRBV6-2 or TRBV6-3 to TRBJ1-1; a possible D gene is TRBD1 (5 bases). The CDR3 DNA is TGTGCCAGCAACACCTGGTTGAAGGGAAGGGGGAACACTGAAGCTTTCTTT. Its protein is CASNTWLKGRGNTEAFF.